The source of this T cell receptor beta chain is a study of regulatory T cells in long-lasting Graves disease (dated by TCRdb to the early 2020s). Regarding the study in general: In the newly diagnosed Graves' disease group, patients had been taking antithyroid drugs for less than 3 months. Patients with persistent Graves' disease were compared with patients with newly diagnosed Graves' disease using TCR sequencing and RNA sequencing of peripheral blood. The study was conducted in China and was registered as a clinical trial. A total of around 35 samples underwent TCR sequencing: about 13 from persistent and roughly 20 from newly diagnosed Graves' disease patients. The paper as a whole reports these results and caveats: Compared with newly diagnosed patients, patients with persistent Graves' disease had lower TCR Shannon entropy and fewer highly expanded clones, which suggests clonal expansion. Patients with persistent disease shared more public clonotypes (about 2,700) than newly diagnosed patients did (966). Only peripheral blood was studied, because thyroid tissue, the primary lesion, was inaccessible. The small sample size was acknowledged by the authors as a limitation that may reduce accuracy. TRBV28, TRBJ1-2 and TRBJ2-5 were preferentially used in persistent disease, while TRBV20-1 and TRBJ2-1 were favored in newly diagnosed disease. Sequencing and analysis were limited to the TCR beta chain.

There are 14 amino acids in the CDR3, from cysteine to phenylalanine inclusive. Only the CDR3 region is kept as DNA, spanning 42 bases read in frame from base 1. V drops 1 base and J drops 0 bases, leaving 6 bases in between. CDR1 MDHEN and CDR2 SYDVKM are derived from the germline V gene. This clonotype was found many times. The antigen this receptor binds is unknown. Per-base qualities were not stored, and no clone one base away is much larger. The sample's time point label is to be understood as: newly diagnosed GD, antithyroid drugs for less than 3 months. For both TCR sequencing and RNA sequencing, RNA was extracted from PBMCs in TRIzol. The diagnosis of Graves' disease followed American Thyroid Association guidelines. Recruitment of patients was carried out at an endocrinology department in Xi'an, China. From each patient, 8 to 10 milliliters of peripheral blood was collected into an EDTA anticoagulant tube. Ficoll Paque Plus density gradient separation was used to isolate PBMCs, and no further T cell sorting was performed. An Agilent 2100 Bioanalyzer and agarose gel were used to assess RNA quality, and a NanoDrop 2000 was used to measure RNA concentration.

Receptor libraries were prepared by multiplex PCR. TCRdb shows the sequencer as Illumina HiSeq 4000. iRepertoire HTBI primers and Arm-PCR amplification of CDR3 regions were used to construct TCR beta libraries. Gel purification was performed on PCR products prior to sequencing. The original methods were these. Gene usage analysis of CDR3 amino acid clonotypes used the approximately 62 TRBV and 14 to 15 TRBJ segments found across samples. COPE and FqMerger were used to merge the filtered high-quality paired reads into contigs. BLAST was used to align contigs to IMGT TRBV, TRBD and TRBJ reference genes, and CDR3 was defined according to IMGT. Clonotypes above 0.1% frequency were classified as highly expanded clones. Shannon entropy served as the measure of repertoire diversity, while the Gini coefficient captured V-J evenness. Clonotypes shared by more than one individual were considered public. TCRdb reworked the public reads: Q25 trimming with fastp, MiXCR clone assembly, productive beta chains retained. One record per CDR3 amino acid sequence lists the most common genes and DNA. Clone size and V and J calls follow TCRdb, not the original study. A total of 350,000 to 500,000 distinct CDR3 sequences appear in this sample, around 15% of them only once. The ten largest clones capture 17% of the sample.

These data were also reused for a study on T cells in Graves' hyperthyroidism and ophthalmopathy. As the second paper documents: Graves' hyperthyroidism was defined as stable when no progression to ophthalmopathy occurred over 18 months of follow-up. Hyperthyroidism patients were aged 18 to 65 years and newly diagnosed, with disease duration of less than 2 months. Patients with uncontrolled infections, other autoimmune diseases, pregnancy or lactation were excluded. Clinical symptoms, serum thyroxine and TRAb, thyroid ultrasound, and orbital computed tomography formed the basis for the diagnoses. For the first round of RT-PCR on the TCR CDR3, the HTBI primer set was used together with the Qiagen OneStep RT-PCR kit. Blood samples also contained most of the expanded thyroid clonotypes (frequency above 0.001), which suggests that blood repertoires may reflect thyroid immune responses. Ophthalmopathy was separated from stable hyperthyroidism by a 13 V-J signature model, with around 88% sensitivity and roughly 84% specificity obtained in cross-validation and 80%/75% obtained in testing. In validation, progression to ophthalmopathy was predicted by the model with almost 71% sensitivity and 72.22% specificity, a median of about 6.4 months before onset. To identify TCR V-J signatures that set the groups apart, the researchers used a discovery cohort of 100 patients, made up of roughly 45 with Graves' ophthalmopathy and about 60 with stable Graves' hyperthyroidism. An independent validation cohort of under 20 hyperthyroidism patients and some 15 patients who later progressed to ophthalmopathy tested prospective prediction of ophthalmopathy. The roughly 91 discovery patients were randomly divided into training and test sets at a 7:3 ratio. The study also compared thyroid tissue and blood T-cell repertoires from more than five Graves' hyperthyroidism patients. After blood sampling, hyperthyroidism patients were treated with methimazole at a starting dose of 30 mg daily, and ophthalmopathy patients were treated with high-dose intravenous methylprednisolone. A second multiplex PCR round built the libraries, followed by size selection and purification. The libraries were sequenced on an Illumina HiSeq2000 using paired-end 100 bp reads. SOAPnuke was used to process the raw data, with reads discarded if the reads contained adapters or uncalled bases, had a mean Phred below 15, or lacked an exact constant-primer or identifier match. High-quality paired reads were merged using COPE v1.2.5, and each unique nucleotide sequence was defined as a clonotype. MiTCR v1.1 was used to align clonotypes to the IMGT TRBV, TRBD and TRBJ reference segments. Only V-J combinations with frequency above 0.0001, covering about 99% of repertoires, were analysed. The TCS score was defined as the ratio of F50 (clonal expansion) to E x V (chaos), calculated using BLOSUM62-based TCRdist between CDR3 peptides within each V-J. Welch's t-statistics and random forest reduced fewer than 600 V-J features to some 14, which were used in a naive Bayes classifier (R e1071). Sample size was not statistically predetermined, and blinding of investigators to group allocation was not performed. The paper describes TCR Vbeta CDR3 sequencing of 120 to 150 peripheral blood samples, made up of 43 ophthalmopathy patients, some 80 hyperthyroidism patients and some 17 progressor patients.

The rearranged chain carries TRBV28 and TRBJ1-1; no D gene is confidently identified. The TCR sequence derives from a woman between 50 and 59 years old with Graves disease. Donor details come from another sample of the same person, matched by shared clones. This material consisted of peripheral blood mononuclear cells (PBMCs), taken at new diagnosis, from a patient treated with antithyroid drugs. The CDR3 protein sequence reads: CASSLLSLNTEAFF. In nucleotide form, the sequence is TGTGCCAGCAGTTTATTGAGCTTGAACACTGAAGCTTTCTTT.